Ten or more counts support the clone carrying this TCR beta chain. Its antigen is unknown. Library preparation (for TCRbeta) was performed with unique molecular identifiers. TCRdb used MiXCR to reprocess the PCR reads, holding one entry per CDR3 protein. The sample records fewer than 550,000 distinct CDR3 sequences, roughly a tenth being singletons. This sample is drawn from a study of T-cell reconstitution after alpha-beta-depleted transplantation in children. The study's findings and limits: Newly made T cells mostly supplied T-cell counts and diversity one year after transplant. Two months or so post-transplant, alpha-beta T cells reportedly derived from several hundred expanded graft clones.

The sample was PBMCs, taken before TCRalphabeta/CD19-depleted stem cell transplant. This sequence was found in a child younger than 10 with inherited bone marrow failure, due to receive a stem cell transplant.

The CDR3 DNA follows: TGTGCCAGCAGCCGATCAGGGACAGCGAACACCGGGGAGCTGTTTTTT. Translation: CASSRSGTANTGELFF. This sequence joins TRBV9 and TRBJ2-2, with 7 bases fitting TRBD1. The ends lost 4 bases at V and 0 bases at J; junction bases unmatched: 6. Germline V gene sequence: CDR1 SGDLS, CDR2 YYNGEE. The length of the CDR3 is 16 residues.